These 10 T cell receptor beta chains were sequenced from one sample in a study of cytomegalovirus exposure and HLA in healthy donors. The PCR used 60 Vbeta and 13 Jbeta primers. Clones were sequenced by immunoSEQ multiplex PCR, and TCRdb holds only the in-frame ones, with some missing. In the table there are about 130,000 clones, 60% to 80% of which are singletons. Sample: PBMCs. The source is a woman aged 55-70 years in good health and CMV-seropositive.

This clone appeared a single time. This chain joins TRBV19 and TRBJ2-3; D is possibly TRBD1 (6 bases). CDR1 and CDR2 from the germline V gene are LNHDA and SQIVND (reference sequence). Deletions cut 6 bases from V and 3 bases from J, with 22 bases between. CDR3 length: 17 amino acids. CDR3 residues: CASSDPGLGGLTDTQYF. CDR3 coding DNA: TGTGCCAGTAGCGACCCCGGACTTGGGGGCTTGACAGATACGCAGTATTTT. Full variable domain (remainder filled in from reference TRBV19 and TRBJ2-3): DGGITQSPKYLFRKEGQNVTLSCEQNLNHDAMYWYRQDPGQGLRLIYYSQIVNDFQKGDIAEGYSVSREKKESFPLTVTSAQKNPTAFYLCASSDPGLGGLTDTQYFGPGTRLTVL.

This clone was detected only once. The CDR3 coding sequence is TGTGCCAGCAGTGTCCGGGGGGCCAACCAAGAGACCCAGTACTTC. It codes for CASSVRGANQETQYF. The gene calls are TRBV6-1 and TRBJ2-5; a weak D match, TRBD2 (7 bases). Trimming took 4 bases from V and 0 from J, leaving 12 bases between them. Germline values: CDR1 MNHNS, CDR2 SASEGT. The CDR3 totals 15 residues.

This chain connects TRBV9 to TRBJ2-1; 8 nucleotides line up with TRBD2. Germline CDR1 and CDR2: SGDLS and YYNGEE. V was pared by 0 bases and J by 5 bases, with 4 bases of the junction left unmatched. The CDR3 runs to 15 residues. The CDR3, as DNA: TGTGCCAGCAGCGTAGGAAGCGGGGGACACAATGAGCAGTTCTTC. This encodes CASSVGSGGHNEQFF.

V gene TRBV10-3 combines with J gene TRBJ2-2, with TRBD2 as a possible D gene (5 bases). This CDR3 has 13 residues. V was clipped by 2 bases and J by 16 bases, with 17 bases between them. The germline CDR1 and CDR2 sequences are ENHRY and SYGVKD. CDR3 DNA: TGTGCCATCAGTGAGACAACGGGGTCCTCTGCGTTTTTT. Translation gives CAISETTGSSAFF.

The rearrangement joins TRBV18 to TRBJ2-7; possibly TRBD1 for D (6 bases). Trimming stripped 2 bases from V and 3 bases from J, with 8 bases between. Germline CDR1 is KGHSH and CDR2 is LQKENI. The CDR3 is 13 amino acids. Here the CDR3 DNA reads TGTGCCAGCTCACCAGACAGGAGCTACGAGCAGTACTTC. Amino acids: CASSPDRSYEQYF.

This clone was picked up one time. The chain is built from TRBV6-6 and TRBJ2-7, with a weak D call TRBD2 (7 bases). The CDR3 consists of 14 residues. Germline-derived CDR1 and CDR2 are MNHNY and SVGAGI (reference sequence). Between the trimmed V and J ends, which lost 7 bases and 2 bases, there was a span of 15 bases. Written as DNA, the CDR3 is TGTGCCAGCAAAAGGGAGGGGGGCACCTACGAGCAGTACTTC. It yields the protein CASKREGGTYEQYF.

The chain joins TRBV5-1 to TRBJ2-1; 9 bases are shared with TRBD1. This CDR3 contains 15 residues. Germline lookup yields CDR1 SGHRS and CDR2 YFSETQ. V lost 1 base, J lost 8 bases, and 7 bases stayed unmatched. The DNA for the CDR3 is TGCGCCAGCAGCTTGTGGGGACAGGGCGGAGATGAGCAGTTCTTC. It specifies CASSLWGQGGDEQFF. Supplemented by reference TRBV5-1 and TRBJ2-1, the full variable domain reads KAGVTQTPRYLIKTRGQQVTLSCSPISGHRSVSWYQQTPGQGLQFLFEYFSETQRNKGNFPGRFSGRQFSNSRSEMNVSTLELGDSALYLCASSLWGQGGDEQFFGPGTRLTVL.

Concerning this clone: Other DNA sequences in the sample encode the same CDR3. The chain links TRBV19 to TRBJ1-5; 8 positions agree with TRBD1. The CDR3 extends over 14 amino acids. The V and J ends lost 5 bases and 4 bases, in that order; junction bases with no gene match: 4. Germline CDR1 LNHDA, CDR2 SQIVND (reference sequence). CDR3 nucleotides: TGTGCCAGTAGTCCAACAGGGGGAAATCAGCCCCAGCATTTT. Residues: CASSPTGGNQPQHF.

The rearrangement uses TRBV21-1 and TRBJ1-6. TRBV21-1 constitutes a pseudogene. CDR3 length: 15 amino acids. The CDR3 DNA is TGTGCCAGCAGCCGGGAGATGGTCGGTAATTCACCCCTCCACTTT. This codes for CASSREMVGNSPLHF.

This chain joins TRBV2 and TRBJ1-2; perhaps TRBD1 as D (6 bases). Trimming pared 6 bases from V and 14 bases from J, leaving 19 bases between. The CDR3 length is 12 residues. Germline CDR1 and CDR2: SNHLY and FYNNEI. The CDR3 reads CASSRGGGPGTF. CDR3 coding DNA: TGTGCCAGCAGCCGAGGGGGGGGGCCGGGGACCTTC. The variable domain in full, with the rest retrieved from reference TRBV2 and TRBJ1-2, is EPEVTQTPSHQVTQMGQEVILRCVPISNHLYFYWYRQILGQKVEFLVSFYNNEISEKSEIFDDQFSVERPDGSNFTLKIRSTKLEDSAMYFCASSRGGGPGTFGSGTRLTVV.